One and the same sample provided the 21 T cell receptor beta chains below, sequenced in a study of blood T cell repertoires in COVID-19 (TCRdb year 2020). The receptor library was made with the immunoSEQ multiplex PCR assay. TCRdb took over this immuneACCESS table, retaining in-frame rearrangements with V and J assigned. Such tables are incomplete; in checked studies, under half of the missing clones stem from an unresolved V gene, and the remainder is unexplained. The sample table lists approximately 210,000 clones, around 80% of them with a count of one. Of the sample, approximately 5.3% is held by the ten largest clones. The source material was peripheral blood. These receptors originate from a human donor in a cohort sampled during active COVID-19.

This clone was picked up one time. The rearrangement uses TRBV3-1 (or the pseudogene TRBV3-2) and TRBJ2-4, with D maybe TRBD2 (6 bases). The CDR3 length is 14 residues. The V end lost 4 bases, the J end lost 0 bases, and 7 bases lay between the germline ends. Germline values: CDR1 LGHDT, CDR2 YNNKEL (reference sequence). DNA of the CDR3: TGTGCCAGCAGCCGAGCGGGAGCCAAAAACATTCAGTACTTC. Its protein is CASSRAGAKNIQYF.

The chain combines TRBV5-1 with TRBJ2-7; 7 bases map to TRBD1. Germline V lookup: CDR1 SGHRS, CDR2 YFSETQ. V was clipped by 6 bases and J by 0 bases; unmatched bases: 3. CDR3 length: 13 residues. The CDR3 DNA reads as TGCGCCAGCAAAGGACAGGACTCCTACGAGCAGTACTTC. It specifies CASKGQDSYEQYF. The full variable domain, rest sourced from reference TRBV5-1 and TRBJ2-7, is KAGVTQTPRYLIKTRGQQVTLSCSPISGHRSVSWYQQTPGQGLQFLFEYFSETQRNKGNFPGRFSGRQFSNSRSEMNVSTLELGDSALYLCASKGQDSYEQYFGPGTRLTVT.

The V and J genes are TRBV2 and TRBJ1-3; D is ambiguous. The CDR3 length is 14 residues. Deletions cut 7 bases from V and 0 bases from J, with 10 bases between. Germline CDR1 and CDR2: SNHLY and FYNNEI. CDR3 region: CASIESPSGNTIYF. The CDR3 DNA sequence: TGTGCCAGCATAGAGAGCCCCTCTGGAAACACCATATATTTT.

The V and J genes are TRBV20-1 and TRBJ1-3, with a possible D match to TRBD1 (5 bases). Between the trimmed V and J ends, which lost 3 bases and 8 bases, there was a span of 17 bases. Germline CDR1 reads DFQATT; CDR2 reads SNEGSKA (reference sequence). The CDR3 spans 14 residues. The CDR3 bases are TGCAGTGCTAGTCGCAGGGTCGGCGGGGACACCATATATTTT. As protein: CSASRRVGGDTIYF.

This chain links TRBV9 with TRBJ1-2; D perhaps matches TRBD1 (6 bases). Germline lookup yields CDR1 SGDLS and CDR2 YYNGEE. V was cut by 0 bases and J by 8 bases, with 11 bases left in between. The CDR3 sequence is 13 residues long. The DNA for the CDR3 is TGTGCCAGCAGCGTAGGCGGGGGCACGGGCTACACCTTC. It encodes CASSVGGGTGYTF.

The CDR3 DNA reads TGTGCCAGCAGTTCCTCAGTGGCAGGCCCCTACGAGCAGTACTTC. This codes for CASSSSVAGPYEQYF. This sequence joins TRBV27 and TRBJ2-7; no reliable D call. Germline CDR1 is MNHEY and CDR2 is SMNVEV (reference sequence). Trimming removed 4 bases at V and 2 bases at J, with 15 bases between. The CDR3 sequence is 15 residues long.

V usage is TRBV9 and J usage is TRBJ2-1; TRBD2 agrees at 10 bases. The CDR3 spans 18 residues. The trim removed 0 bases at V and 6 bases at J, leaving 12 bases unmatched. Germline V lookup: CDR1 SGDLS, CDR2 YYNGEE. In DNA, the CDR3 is TGTGCCAGCAGCGTAGAACCGAGGGGTAGCGGGAGGCCCAATGAGCAGTTCTTC. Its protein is CASSVEPRGSGRPNEQFF. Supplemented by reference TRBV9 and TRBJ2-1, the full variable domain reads DSGVTQTPKHLITATGQRVTLRCSPRSGDLSVYWYQQSLDQGLQFLIQYYNGEERAKGNILERFSAQQFPDLHSELNLSSLELGDSALYFCASSVEPRGSGRPNEQFFGPGTRLTVL.

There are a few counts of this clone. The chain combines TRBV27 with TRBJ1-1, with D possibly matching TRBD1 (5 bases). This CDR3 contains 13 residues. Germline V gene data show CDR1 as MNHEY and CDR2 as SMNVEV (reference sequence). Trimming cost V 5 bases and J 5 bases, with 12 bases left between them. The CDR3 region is CASSPYGGTEAFF. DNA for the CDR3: TGTGCCAGCAGTCCCTACGGGGGGACTGAAGCTTTCTTT.

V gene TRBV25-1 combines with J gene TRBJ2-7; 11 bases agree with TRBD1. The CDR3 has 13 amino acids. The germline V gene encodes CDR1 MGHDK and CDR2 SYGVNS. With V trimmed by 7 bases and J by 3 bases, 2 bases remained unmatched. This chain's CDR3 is CASKGQGGYEQYF. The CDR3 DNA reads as TGTGCCAGCAAGGGACAGGGGGGCTACGAGCAGTACTTC.

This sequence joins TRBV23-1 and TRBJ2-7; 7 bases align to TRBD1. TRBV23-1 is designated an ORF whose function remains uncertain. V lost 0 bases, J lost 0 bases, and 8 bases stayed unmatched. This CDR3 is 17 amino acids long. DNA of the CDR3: TGCGCCAGCAGTCAATCGGGGGACAGCCTTTTCTCCTACGAGCAGTACTTC. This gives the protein CASSQSGDSLFSYEQYF.

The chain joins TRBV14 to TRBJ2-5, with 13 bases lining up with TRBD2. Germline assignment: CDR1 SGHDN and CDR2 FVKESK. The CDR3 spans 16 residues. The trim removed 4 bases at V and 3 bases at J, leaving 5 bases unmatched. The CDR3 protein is CASSLSGTSGKETQYF. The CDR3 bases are TGTGCCAGCAGCCTTTCCGGGACTAGCGGGAAAGAGACCCAGTACTTC. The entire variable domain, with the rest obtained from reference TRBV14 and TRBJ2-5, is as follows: EAGVTQFPSHSVIEKGQTVTLRCDPISGHDNLYWYRRVMGKEIKFLLHFVKESKQDESGMPNNRFLAERTGGTYSTLKVQPAELEDSGVYFCASSLSGTSGKETQYFGPGTRLLVL.

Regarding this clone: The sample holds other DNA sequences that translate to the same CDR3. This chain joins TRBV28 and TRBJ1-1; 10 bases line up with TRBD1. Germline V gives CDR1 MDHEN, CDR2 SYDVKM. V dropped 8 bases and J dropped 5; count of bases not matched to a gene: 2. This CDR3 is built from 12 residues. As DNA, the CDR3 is TGTGCCAGCCGGACAGGGGGGACTGAAGCTTTCTTT. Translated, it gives CASRTGGTEAFF.

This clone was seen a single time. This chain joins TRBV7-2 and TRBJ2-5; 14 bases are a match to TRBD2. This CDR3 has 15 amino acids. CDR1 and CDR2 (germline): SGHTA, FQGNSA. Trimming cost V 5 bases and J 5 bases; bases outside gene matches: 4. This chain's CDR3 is CASSRGTSGSETQYF. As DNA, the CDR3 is TGTGCCAGCAGCCGTGGGACTAGCGGGAGCGAGACCCAGTACTTC. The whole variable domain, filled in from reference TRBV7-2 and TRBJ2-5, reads GAGVSQSPSNKVTEKGKDVELRCDPISGHTALYWYRQSLGQGLEFLIYFQGNSAPDKSGLPSDRFSAERTGGSVSTLTIQRTQQEDSAVYLCASSRGTSGSETQYFGPGTRLLVL.

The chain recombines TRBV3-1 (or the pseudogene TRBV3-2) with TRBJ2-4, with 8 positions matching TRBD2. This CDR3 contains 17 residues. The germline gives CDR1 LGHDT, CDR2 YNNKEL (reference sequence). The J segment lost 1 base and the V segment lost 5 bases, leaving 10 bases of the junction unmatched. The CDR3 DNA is TGTGCCAGCAGCGGTCGGGGGGGCAGTTGGGCCAAAAACATTCAGTACTTC. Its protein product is CASSGRGGSWAKNIQYF.

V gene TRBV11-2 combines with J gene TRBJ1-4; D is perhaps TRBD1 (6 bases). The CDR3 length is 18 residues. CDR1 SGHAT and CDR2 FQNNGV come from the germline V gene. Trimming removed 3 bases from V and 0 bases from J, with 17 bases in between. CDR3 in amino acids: CASSLWAGALATNEKLFF. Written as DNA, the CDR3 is TGTGCCAGCAGCTTGTGGGCGGGGGCGCTTGCAACTAATGAAAAACTGTTTTTT.

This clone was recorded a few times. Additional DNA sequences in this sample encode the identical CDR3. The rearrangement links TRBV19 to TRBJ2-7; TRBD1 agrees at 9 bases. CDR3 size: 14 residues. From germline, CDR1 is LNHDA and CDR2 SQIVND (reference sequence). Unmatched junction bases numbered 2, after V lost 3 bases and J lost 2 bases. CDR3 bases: TGTGCCAGTAGTATCGGGACAGGGACCTACGAGCAGTACTTC. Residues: CASSIGTGTYEQYF.

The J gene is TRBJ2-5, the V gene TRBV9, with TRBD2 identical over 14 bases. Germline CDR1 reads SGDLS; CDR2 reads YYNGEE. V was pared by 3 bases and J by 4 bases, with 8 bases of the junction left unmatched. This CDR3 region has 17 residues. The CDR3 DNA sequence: TGTGCCAGCAGCGCGACTAGCGGGAGGGCCCTCGCAGAGACCCAGTACTTC. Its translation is CASSATSGRALAETQYF.

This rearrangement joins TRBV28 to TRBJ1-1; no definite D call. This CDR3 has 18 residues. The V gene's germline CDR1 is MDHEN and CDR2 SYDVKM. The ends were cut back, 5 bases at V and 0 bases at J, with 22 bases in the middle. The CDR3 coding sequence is TGTGCCAGCAGTAAGGCGGGTTGGAGGAGTTCGGTGAACACTGAAGCTTTCTTT. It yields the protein CASSKAGWRSSVNTEAFF.

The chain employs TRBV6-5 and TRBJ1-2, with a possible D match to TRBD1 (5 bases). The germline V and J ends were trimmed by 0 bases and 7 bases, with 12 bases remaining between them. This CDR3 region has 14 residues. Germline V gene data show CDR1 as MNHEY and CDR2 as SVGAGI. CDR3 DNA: TGTGCCAGCAGTTACTCCGGGGCAGCGGGTGGCTACACCTTC. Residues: CASSYSGAAGGYTF.

In DNA, the CDR3 is TGTGCCAGCAGTTTAAGGGGATGGACTAGCGGCTCCTACAATGAGCAGTTCTTC. Protein sequence: CASSLRGWTSGSYNEQFF. The gene calls are TRBV28 and TRBJ2-1; 10 bases line up with TRBD2. CDR1 MDHEN and CDR2 SYDVKM come from the germline V gene. This CDR3 spans 18 amino acids. J lost 0 bases, V lost 2 bases, and 7 bases had no gene match.

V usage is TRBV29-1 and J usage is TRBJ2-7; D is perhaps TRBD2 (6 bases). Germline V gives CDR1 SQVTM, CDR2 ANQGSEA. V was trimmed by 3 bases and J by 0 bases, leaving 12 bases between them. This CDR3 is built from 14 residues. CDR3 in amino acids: CSVEEGGDSYEQYF. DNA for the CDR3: TGCAGCGTTGAGGAGGGCGGGGACTCCTACGAGCAGTACTTC.